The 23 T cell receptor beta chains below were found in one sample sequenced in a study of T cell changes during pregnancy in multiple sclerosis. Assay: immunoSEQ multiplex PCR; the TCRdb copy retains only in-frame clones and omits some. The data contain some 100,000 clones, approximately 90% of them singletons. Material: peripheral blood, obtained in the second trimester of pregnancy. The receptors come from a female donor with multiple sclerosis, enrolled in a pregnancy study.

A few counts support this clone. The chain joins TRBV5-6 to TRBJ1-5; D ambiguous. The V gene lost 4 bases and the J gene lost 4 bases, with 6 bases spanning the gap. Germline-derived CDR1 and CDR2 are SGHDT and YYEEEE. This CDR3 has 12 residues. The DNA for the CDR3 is TGTGCCAGCAGCCAGATAAATCAGCCCCAGCATTTT. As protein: CASSQINQPQHF.

CDR3 in DNA: TGTGCCAGTAGTTCATCAGGGGAAGGCTATGGCTACACCTTC. Protein sequence: CASSSSGEGYGYTF. The V call is TRBV19, the J call TRBJ1-2; perhaps TRBD1 as D (6 bases). This CDR3 has 14 amino acids. Per germline, CDR1 LNHDA and CDR2 SQIVND (reference sequence). Trimming took off 5 bases at V and 4 bases at J, with 14 bases between the two ends.

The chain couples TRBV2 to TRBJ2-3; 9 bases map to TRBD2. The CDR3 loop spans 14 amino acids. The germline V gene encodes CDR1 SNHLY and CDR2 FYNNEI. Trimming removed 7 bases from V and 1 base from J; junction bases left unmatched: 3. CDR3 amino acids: CASKGGRGTDTQYF. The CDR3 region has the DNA TGTGCCAGCAAGGGCGGGAGGGGCACAGATACGCAGTATTTT.

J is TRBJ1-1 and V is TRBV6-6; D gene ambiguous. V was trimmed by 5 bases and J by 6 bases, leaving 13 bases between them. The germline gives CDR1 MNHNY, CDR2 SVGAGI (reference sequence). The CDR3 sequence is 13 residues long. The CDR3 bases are TGTGCCAGCAGTCGCGGGGTACTAGCTGAAGCTTTCTTT. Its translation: CASSRGVLAEAFF.

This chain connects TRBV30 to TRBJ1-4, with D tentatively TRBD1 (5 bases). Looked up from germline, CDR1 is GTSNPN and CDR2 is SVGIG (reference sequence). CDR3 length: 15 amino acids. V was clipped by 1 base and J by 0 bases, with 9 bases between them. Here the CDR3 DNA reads TGTGCCTGGAGTGCAGACAGCGCAACTAATGAAAAACTGTTTTTT. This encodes CAWSADSATNEKLFF.

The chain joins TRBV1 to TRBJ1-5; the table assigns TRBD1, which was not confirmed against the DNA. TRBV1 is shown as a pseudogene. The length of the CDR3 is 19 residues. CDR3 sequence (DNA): TGCACCAGCAGCCAGTGCCCCGCGTCCGGGACAGCGAACAATCAGCCCCAGCATTTT. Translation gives CTSSQCPASGTANNQPQHF.

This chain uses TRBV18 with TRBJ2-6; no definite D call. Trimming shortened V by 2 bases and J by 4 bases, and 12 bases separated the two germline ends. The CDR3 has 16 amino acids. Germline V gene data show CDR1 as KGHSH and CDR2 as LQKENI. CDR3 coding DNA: TGTGCCAGCTCACCAATGGAGAGGCCCGGGGCCAACGTCCTGACTTTC. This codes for CASSPMERPGANVLTF.

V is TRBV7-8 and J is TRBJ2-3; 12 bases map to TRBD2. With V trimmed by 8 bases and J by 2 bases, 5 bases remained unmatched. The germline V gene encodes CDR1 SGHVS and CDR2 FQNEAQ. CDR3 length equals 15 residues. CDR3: CASGTSGLHTDTQYF. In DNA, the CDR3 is TGTGCCAGCGGGACTAGCGGGCTCCACACAGATACGCAGTATTTT.

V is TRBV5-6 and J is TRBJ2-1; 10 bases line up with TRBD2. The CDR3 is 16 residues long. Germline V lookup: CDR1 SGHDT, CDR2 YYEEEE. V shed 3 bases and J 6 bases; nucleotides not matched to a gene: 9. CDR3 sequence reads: CASSSHASGRGNEQFF. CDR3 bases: TGTGCCAGCAGCTCCCACGCGAGCGGGAGGGGCAATGAGCAGTTCTTC. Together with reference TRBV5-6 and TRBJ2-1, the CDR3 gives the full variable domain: DAGVTQSPTHLIKTRGQQVTLRCSPKSGHDTVSWYQQALGQGPQFIFQYYEEEERQRGNFPDRFSGHQFPNYSSELNVNALLLGDSALYLCASSSHASGRGNEQFFGPGTRLTVL.

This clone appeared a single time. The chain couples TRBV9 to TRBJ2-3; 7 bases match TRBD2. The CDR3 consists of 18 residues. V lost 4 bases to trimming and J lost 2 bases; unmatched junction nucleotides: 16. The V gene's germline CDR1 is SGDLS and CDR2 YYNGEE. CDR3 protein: CASSRTMTSPKTTDTQYF. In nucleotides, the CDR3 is TGTGCCAGCAGCCGCACTATGACTAGCCCTAAAACCACAGATACGCAGTATTTT.

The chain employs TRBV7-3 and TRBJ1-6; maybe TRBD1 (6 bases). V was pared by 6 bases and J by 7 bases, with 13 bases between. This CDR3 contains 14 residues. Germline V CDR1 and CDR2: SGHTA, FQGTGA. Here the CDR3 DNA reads TGTGCCAGCAGGTGGACAGCGGACAATTCACCCCTCCACTTT. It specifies CASRWTADNSPLHF.

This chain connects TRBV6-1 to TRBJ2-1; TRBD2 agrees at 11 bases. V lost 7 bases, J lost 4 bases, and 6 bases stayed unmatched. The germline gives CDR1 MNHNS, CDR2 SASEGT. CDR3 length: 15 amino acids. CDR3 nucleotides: TGTGCCAGCACCGGGGGACTAGCGGTTTACAATGAGCAGTTCTTC. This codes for CASTGGLAVYNEQFF.

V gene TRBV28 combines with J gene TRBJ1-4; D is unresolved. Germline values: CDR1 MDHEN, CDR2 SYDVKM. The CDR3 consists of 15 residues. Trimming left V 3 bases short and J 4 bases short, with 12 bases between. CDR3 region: CASSFQPGINEKLFF. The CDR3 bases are TGTGCCAGCAGTTTCCAACCGGGGATTAATGAAAAACTGTTTTTT.

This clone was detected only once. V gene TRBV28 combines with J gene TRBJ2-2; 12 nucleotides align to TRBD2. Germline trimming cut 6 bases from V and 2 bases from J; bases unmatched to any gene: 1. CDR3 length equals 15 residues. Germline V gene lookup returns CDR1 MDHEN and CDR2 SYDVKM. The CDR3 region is CASRGLAGNTGELFF. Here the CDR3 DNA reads TGTGCCAGCAGGGGACTAGCGGGTAACACCGGGGAGCTGTTTTTT.

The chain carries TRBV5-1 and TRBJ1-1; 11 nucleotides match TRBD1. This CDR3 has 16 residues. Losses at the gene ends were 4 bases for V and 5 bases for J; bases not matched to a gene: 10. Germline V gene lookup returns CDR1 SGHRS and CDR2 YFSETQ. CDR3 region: CASSPDRGRGRTEAFF. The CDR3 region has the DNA TGCGCCAGCAGCCCGGACAGGGGGCGCGGGAGGACTGAAGCTTTCTTT.

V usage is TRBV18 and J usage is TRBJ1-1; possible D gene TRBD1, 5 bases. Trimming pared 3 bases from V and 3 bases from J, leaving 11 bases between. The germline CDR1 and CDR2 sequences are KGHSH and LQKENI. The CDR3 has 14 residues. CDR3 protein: CASSPGGGDTEAFF. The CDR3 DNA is TGTGCCAGCTCACCGGGGGGTGGGGACACTGAAGCTTTCTTT. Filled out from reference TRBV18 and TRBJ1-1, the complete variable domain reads NAGVMQNPRHLVRRRGQEARLRCSPMKGHSHVYWYRQLPEEGLKFMVYLQKENIIDESGMPKERFSAEFPKEGPSILRIQQVVRGDSAAYFCASSPGGGDTEAFFGQGTRLTVV.

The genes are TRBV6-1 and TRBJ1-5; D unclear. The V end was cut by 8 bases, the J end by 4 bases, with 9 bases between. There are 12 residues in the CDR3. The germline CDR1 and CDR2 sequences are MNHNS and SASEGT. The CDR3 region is CASRVRNQPQHF. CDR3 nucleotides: TGTGCCAGCCGGGTAAGAAATCAGCCCCAGCATTTT.

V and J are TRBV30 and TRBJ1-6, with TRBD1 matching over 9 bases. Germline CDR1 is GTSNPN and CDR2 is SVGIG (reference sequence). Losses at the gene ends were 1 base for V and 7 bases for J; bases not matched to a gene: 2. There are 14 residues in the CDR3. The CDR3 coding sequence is TGTGCCTGGAGTGAAGGGACAGGGAATTCACCCCTCCACTTT. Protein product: CAWSEGTGNSPLHF.

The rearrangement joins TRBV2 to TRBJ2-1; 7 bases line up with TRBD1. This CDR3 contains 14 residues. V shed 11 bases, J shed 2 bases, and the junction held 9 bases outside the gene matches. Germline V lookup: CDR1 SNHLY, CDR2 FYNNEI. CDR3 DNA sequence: TGTGCCGGTCAACAGGGGAATACCTACAATGAGCAGTTCTTC. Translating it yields CAGQQGNTYNEQFF.

The CDR3 nucleotides read TGCGCCAGCAGCTTGAGGGTGACTAGCGGGAATGAGCAGTTCTTC. Translation: CASSLRVTSGNEQFF. The genes are TRBV5-1 and TRBJ2-1; 10 bases agree with TRBD2. V lost 1 base and J lost 7; bases outside the gene matches: 5. The germline gives CDR1 SGHRS, CDR2 YFSETQ. The CDR3 spans 15 residues.

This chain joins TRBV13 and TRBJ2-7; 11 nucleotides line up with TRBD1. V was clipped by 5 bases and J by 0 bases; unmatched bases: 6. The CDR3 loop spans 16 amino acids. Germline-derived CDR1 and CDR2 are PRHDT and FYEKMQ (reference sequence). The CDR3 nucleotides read TGTGCCAGCAGCGTTGCCGGGACAGGGGGCTCCTACGAGCAGTACTTC. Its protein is CASSVAGTGGSYEQYF.

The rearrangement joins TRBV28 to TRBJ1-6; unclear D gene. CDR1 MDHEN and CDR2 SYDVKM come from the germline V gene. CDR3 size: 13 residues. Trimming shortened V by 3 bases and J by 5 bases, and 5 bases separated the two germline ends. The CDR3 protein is CASSFRDNSPLHF. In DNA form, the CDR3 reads TGTGCCAGCAGTTTCCGGGATAATTCACCCCTCCACTTT.

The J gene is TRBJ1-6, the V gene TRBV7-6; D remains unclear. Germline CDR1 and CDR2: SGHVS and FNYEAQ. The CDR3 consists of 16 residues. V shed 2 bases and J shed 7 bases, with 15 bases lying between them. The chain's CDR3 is CASSLNDDQRNSPLHF. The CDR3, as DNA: TGTGCCAGCAGCTTAAACGACGACCAGCGGAATTCACCCCTCCACTTT.